The T cell receptor beta chain described here comes from a study of a mutant IDH1 vaccine in newly diagnosed glioma. Study-level information: Treated patients showed a male proportion of approximately 62%, a female proportion of roughly 38%, and a mean age of approximately 40 years. Patients had received radiotherapy, temozolomide, or both previously, most receiving both.

Notes on the study in general: Among all patients, vaccine-induced immune responses occurred in 90% to 95%. Top-clonotype changes in peripheral T cells seemed unrelated to pseudoprogression.

The CDR3 spans 14 residues. Germline V gives CDR1 SGHTS, CDR2 YDEGEE. V was trimmed by 4 bases and J by 1 base, leaving 9 bases between them. The time point denotes: baseline, week 1 (first vaccination visit). Treatment here: pre-vaccination baseline after standard-of-care therapy. About this clone itself: The target antigen is unknown.

Sequenced by immunoSEQ multiplex PCR; TCRdb stores in-frame clones only, minus some. The sample lists about 34,000 clones, 80% to 85% occurring once. This receptor was taken from a man aged 50 or older with glioma. Some clones in this sample may be carry-over from other donors' samples. The sequenced sample was peripheral blood mononuclear cells (PBMCs), obtained from a glioma patient treated with radiotherapy, temozolomide or both. The chain is built from TRBV5-8 and TRBJ2-4, with D uncertain. The DNA of the CDR3 is TGTGCCAGCAGCCTCCCAGGCGCCAAAAACATTCAGTACTTC. Translating it yields CASSLPGAKNIQYF.